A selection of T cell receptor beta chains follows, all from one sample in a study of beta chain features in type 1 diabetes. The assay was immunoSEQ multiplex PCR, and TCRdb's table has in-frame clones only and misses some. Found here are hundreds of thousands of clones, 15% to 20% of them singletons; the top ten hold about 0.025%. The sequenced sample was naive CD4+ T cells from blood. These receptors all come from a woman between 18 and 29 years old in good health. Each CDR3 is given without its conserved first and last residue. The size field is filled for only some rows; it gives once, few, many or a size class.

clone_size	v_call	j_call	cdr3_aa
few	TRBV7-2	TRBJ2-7	ASSRRDHLGTSSYEQY
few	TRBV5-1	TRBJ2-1	ASSLSGPRNEQF
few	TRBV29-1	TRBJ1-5	SVGPTGAQPQH
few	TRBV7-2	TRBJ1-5	ASSLLSNQPQH
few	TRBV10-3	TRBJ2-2	AISEYDTGTKNTGELF
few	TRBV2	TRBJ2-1	ASSLQGAYNEQF
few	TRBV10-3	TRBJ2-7	AISESTIGQY
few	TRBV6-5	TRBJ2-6	ASSSGAGANVLT
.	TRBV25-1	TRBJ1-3	ASAPGQGALVAGNTIY
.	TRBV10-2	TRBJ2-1	ASSEIPGEQF
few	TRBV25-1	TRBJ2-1	ASSDLAGGYNEQF
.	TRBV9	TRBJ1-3	ASSNQGGSGNTIY
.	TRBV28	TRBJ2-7	ASSTRGLARYEQY
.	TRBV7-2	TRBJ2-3	ASSLDQPAAGHTQY
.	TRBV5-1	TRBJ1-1	ASSSSQGGLNTEAF
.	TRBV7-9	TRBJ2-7	ASSLGFGGRAYEQY
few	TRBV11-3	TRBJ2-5	ASSFGAGPQETQY
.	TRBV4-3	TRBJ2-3	ASSPSAGFTDTQY
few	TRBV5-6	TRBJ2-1	ASTLLAGVYNEQF
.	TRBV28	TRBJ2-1	ASWGAYNEQF
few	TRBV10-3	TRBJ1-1	ATRGGTEAF
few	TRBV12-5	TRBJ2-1	ASGQSPTSQRAYYNEQF
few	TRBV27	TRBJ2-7	ASSLRQGDEQY
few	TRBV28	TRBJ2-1	ASRRGGGGQNEQF
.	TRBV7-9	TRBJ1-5	ASSGYSNSNQPQH
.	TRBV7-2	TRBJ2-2	ASSFLRTGELF
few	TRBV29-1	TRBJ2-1	SSHPSYNEQF
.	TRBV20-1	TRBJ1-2	SANHKDGYT
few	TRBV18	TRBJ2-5	ASSPRTGQETQY
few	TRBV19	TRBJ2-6	ASSIRKAGANVLT
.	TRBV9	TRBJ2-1	ASSTGPTVYNEQF
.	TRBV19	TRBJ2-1	ASTRSRKTSGSTSYNEQF
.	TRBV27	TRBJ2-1	ASSFGWEGYNEQF